The sequence of this TCR beta chain was determined in a study of shared clonotypes between healthy human individuals. Trimming cost V 6 bases and J 1 base, with 15 bases left between them. CDR1 and CDR2 from the germline V gene are SGDLS and YYNGEE. CDR3 size: 15 residues. Sequencing was performed with immunoSEQ multiplex PCR; in TCRdb, only in-frame clones are kept and a portion is missing. There are approximately 2.4 million clones in the sample; about 94% occur only once, and about 0.13% lies in the top ten. The chain carries TRBV9 and TRBJ2-3; D is perhaps TRBD1 (6 bases). The clonotype comes from a young man in good health. The sample taken for sequencing was naive CD4+ T cells sorted from blood. The subset denotes: CD45RA+ positively selected. CDR3: CASTLQGSGTDTQYF. The CDR3 nucleotides are TGTGCCAGCACTCTACAGGGATCGGGCACAGATACGCAGTATTTT.